The 18 T cell receptor beta chains below all came from one sample that was sequenced in a study of T cell clonality in common variable immunodeficiency. Clones were read by immunoSEQ multiplex PCR, and TCRdb kept only the in-frame ones, dropping some. Singletons are absent from the sample, which has 55,000 or so clones. Sequenced: peripheral blood mononuclear cells. The receptors derive from a person between 18 and 70 years old in good health.

This clone was picked up many times. The missing CDR3 end, 3 residues past where the read stops, is filled in from the germline J gene. This chain connects TRBV5-5 to TRBJ2-7; possibly TRBD2 for D (5 bases). The length of the CDR3 is 15 residues. The germline V and J ends were trimmed by 0 bases and 2 bases, with 12 bases remaining between them. Germline assignment: CDR1 SGHKS and CDR2 YYEKEE (reference sequence). The CDR3 bases that were read are TGTGCCAGCAGCTTGGCCCGAGGGTCCCCCTACGAG. Its protein is CASSLARGSPYE. The whole CDR3 protein reads CASSLARGSPYEQYF.

This clone was counted at least ten times. Read coverage stops 3 residues before the CDR3 terminus; the germline J gene supplies the remainder. The chain couples TRBV23-1 to TRBJ1-5, with 8 positions matching TRBD1. TRBV23-1 is assigned to the ORF class and has an uncertain function. The V and J ends lost 6 bases and 4 bases, in that order; junction bases with no gene match: 5. The CDR3 length is 14 residues. CDR3 loop: CASRGRTGNQPQHF. The CDR3 bases that were read are TGCGCCAGCAGAGGCCGGACAGGGAATCAGCCC.

The sample holds many counts of this clone. The CDR3 is cut off 3 residues early in the read; its end comes from the germline J gene. V and J are TRBV11-2 and TRBJ2-3; D is unresolved. The CDR3 runs to 12 residues. V was pared by 1 base and J by 4 bases, with 3 bases between. Germline CDR1 is SGHAT and CDR2 is FQNNGV. The CDR3 sequence: CASSLAADTQYF. Incomplete CDR3 DNA: TGTGCCAGCAGCTTAGCCGCAGATACG.

This clone was recorded many times. Coverage ceases 3 residues before the CDR3 finishes, and the germline J gene fills in the end. J is TRBJ1-2 and V is TRBV4-2; 7 positions agree with TRBD1. V gave up 1 base and J gave up 5 bases; unmatched junction bases: 7. CDR1 is LGHNA, CDR2 YNFKEQ, per germline. The CDR3 spans 15 residues. Incomplete CDR3 DNA: TGTGCCAGCAGCCAAGCACCCCCGGGACAGTATGGC. This gives the protein CASSQAPPGQYG. In full, the CDR3 is CASSQAPPGQYGYTF.

This clone was recorded many times. The read terminates 3 residues ahead of where the CDR3 ends, so the germline J gene completes it. The chain joins TRBV6-1 to TRBJ1-2; D gene unclear. The CDR3 runs to 13 residues. The germline CDR1 and CDR2 sequences are MNHNS and SASEGT. The sequenced part of the CDR3 DNA is TGTGCCAGCAGTGAAGCGCGGGATCGGGGC. It yields the protein CASSEARDRG. The complete CDR3 reads CASSEARDRGYTF.

This clone was picked up many times. Read data end 3 residues before the CDR3 end; the end is taken from the germline J gene. The chain uses TRBV6-2 or TRBV6-3 and TRBJ2-7, with 10 bases that match TRBD1. Trimming at V came to 2 bases and at J to 0 bases, leaving 4 bases not matched to a gene. The CDR3 is 16 amino acids. Germline V CDR1 and CDR2: MNHEY, SVGEGT. CDR3 DNA (partial): TGTGCCAGCAGTTACAAGGGACAGGGGCACTCCTACGAG. This gives the protein CASSYKGQGHSYE. The whole CDR3 reads CASSYKGQGHSYEQYF.

This clone was seen at least ten times. The read terminates 3 residues before the CDR3 end, so the remaining end is supplied by the germline J gene. V usage is TRBV5-1 and J usage is TRBJ2-3; the match to TRBD2 covers 9 bases. V gave up 0 bases and J gave up 6 bases; unmatched junction bases: 8. Germline V gene lookup returns CDR1 SGHRS and CDR2 YFSETQ. CDR3 length equals 16 residues. The covered CDR3 bases are TGCGCCAGCAGCTTGGAGTCTAGCGGGATAGCGGATACG. Translation: CASSLESSGIADT. The whole CDR3 protein is CASSLESSGIADTQYF.

This clone was seen repeatedly, ten times or more. The CDR3 end is not reached by the read, which stops 3 residues before it; the germline J gene fills it in. The chain employs TRBV5-1 and TRBJ2-5; TRBD2 aligns across 9 bases. CDR3 length: 14 residues. Losses at the gene ends were 6 bases for V and 5 bases for J; bases not matched to a gene: 8. Germline CDR1 and CDR2: SGHRS and YFSETQ. Here the CDR3 reads CASTWSGRFETQYF. Partial CDR3 DNA: TGCGCCAGCACCTGGAGCGGGAGGTTTGAGACC. The full variable domain, in which reference TRBV5-1 and TRBJ2-5 provide the parts outside the CDR3, is KAGVTQTPRYLIKTRGQQVTLSCSPISGHRSVSWYQQTPGQGLQFLFEYFSETQRNKGNFPGRFSGRQFSNSRSEMNVSTLELGDSALYLCASTWSGRFETQYFGPGTRLLVL.

This clone has ten or more counts. At one end, the junction sequence differs from germline, possibly due to a read error. The read is 3 residues too short to cover the CDR3 end, so that end is filled in from the germline J gene. The chain uses TRBV4-2 and TRBJ2-7; 7 bases are shared with TRBD1. CDR1 LGHNA and CDR2 YNFKEQ come from the germline V gene. The CDR3 is made up of 18 amino acids. The CDR3 here is CASSQEPHKGLRGREQYF. The covered CDR3 bases are TGCGCCAGCAGCCAAGAGCCCCATAAAGGCTTAAGGGGGCGCGAG.

This clone was picked up many times. Compared with germline, one end of the junction differs, possibly owing to a read error. From the germline J gene comes the end of the CDR3, since the read stops 3 residues before it. V gene TRBV4-2 combines with J gene TRBJ1-2; 9 nucleotides agree with TRBD1. The CDR3 sequence is 15 residues long. Germline lookup yields CDR1 LGHNA and CDR2 YNFKEQ. The part of the CDR3 DNA that was read is TGCGCCAGCAGCTCAATATTTGGGACAGGGAGAGGC. Translated: CASSSIFGTGRG. In full, the CDR3 reads CASSSIFGTGRGYTF.

This clone was observed at least ten times. Incomplete CDR3 DNA: TGTGCCAGCAGCAACATGGGACAGGGTGGGAGCAATCAGCCC. Translated: CASSNMGQGGSNQP. The CDR3 in full is CASSNMGQGGSNQPQHF. The rearrangement links TRBV7-4 to TRBJ1-5, with TRBD1 identical over 9 bases. The CDR3 is cut off 3 residues early in the read; its end comes from the germline J gene. The trim removed 5 bases at V and 1 base at J, leaving 9 bases unmatched. CDR3 length: 17 amino acids. In germline, CDR1 is SGHVT, CDR2 SQSDAQ.

There are many counts of this clone. Sequencing ends 3 residues short of the CDR3 end; the germline J gene provides the rest. The rearrangement uses TRBV20-1 and TRBJ2-1, with TRBD2 matching over 7 bases. Germline V gene lookup returns CDR1 DFQATT and CDR2 SNEGSKA (reference sequence). This CDR3 has 14 amino acids. V lost 3 bases and J lost 8; bases outside the gene matches: 10. CDR3 DNA (partial): TGCAGTGCTAGCTCGACTAGCTTGACCGATGAG. As protein: CSASSTSLTDE. The full CDR3 protein reads CSASSTSLTDEQFF.

This clone was seen ten or more times. With the read ending 3 residues before the CDR3 end, the germline J gene is used to fill in that end. This rearrangement joins TRBV19 to TRBJ2-3, with a possible D match to TRBD1 (6 bases). Germline loops: CDR1 LNHDA, CDR2 SQIVND (reference sequence). The CDR3 has 15 amino acids. Trimming shortened V by 5 bases and J by 1 base, and 13 bases separated the two germline ends. CDR3 DNA, as far as it was read: TGTGCCAGTAGTCCACAACAGGGCCGCACAGATACG. Translated: CASSPQQGRTDT. The whole CDR3 sequence reads CASSPQQGRTDTQYF.

This clone came up many times. The CDR3 goes on 3 residues after the read ends, and that part is filled in from the germline J gene. This chain links TRBV7-2 with TRBJ1-5, with 7 nucleotides matching TRBD1. The germline gives CDR1 SGHTA, CDR2 FQGNSA. This CDR3 is 15 amino acids long. V lost 4 bases, J lost 2 bases, and 5 bases stayed unmatched. Incomplete CDR3 DNA: TGTGCCAGCAGCTGGACAGGTGGTGGCAATCAGCCC. Translating gives CASSWTGGGNQP. The entire CDR3 protein is CASSWTGGGNQPQHF. Full variable domain (missing parts from reference TRBV7-2 and TRBJ1-5): GAGVSQSPSNKVTEKGKDVELRCDPISGHTALYWYRQSLGQGLEFLIYFQGNSAPDKSGLPSDRFSAERTGGSVSTLTIQRTQQEDSAVYLCASSWTGGGNQPQHFGDGTRLSIL.

The table lists this clone with many counts. The CDR3 end falls 3 residues outside the read, so it is completed with the germline J gene. The chain recombines TRBV12-3 or TRBV12-4 with TRBJ2-7, with 7 bases fitting TRBD1. V shed 5 bases, J shed 5 bases, and the junction held 6 bases outside the gene matches. The CDR3 has 13 residues. CDR3 DNA, as far as it was read: TGTGCCAGCAGTCAAGACAGGGAGCACGAG. It specifies CASSQDREHE. The whole CDR3 reads CASSQDREHEQYF.

This clone was seen repeatedly, ten times or more. The read comes to an end 3 residues before the CDR3 does, leaving the germline J gene to fill in the end. This chain links TRBV28 with TRBJ2-1; 8 positions agree with TRBD2. The V and J ends lost 6 bases and 0 bases, in that order; junction bases with no gene match: 10. Germline V gene lookup returns CDR1 MDHEN and CDR2 SYDVKM. CDR3 length: 17 residues. The CDR3 protein is CASRLTSAGGSYNEQFF. Partial CDR3 DNA: TGTGCCAGCAGGCTGACTAGCGCGGGGGGCTCCTACAATGAG.

This clone was seen at least ten times. The sequence runs out 3 residues before the end of the CDR3; the remainder is reconstructed from the germline J gene. V usage is TRBV5-6 and J usage is TRBJ1-1; weak D call: TRBD1 (5 bases). The CDR3 is 12 residues long. V lost 5 bases to trimming and J lost 6 bases, with 11 bases between them. Germline V gene sequence: CDR1 SGHDT, CDR2 YYEEEE. Incomplete CDR3 DNA: TGTGCCAGCAGGGGACTTTTCCCTGAA. Its translation: CASRGLFPE. The CDR3, in full, reads CASRGLFPEAFF.

This clone was recorded many times. The CDR3 is cut off 3 residues early in the read; its end comes from the germline J gene. The chain links TRBV29-1 to TRBJ1-1; D gene unclear. Trimming cost V 5 bases and J 0 bases, with 13 bases left between them. The CDR3 covers 14 residues. From germline, CDR1 is SQVTM and CDR2 ANQGSEA. Incomplete CDR3 DNA: TGCAGCGTTCATGACATTATCATGAACACTGAA. This encodes CSVHDIIMNTE. Given in full, the CDR3 is CSVHDIIMNTEAFF.